These 2 T cell receptor beta chains were sequenced from one sample in a study of T cell responses to AZD1222 COVID-19 vaccine. Clones were read by immunoSEQ multiplex PCR, and TCRdb kept only the in-frame ones, dropping some. The sample consists of 95,000 to 110,000 clones, approximately 88% of them appearing once. The specimen comprised peripheral blood, sampled on day 0 of AZD1222 vaccination. The receptors were sampled from an adult in good health.

The CDR3 here is CASSLAIGGGMTDTQYF. CDR3 nucleotide sequence: TGTGCCAGCAGCTTAGCAATTGGCGGGGGAATGACAGATACGCAGTATTTT. The V call is TRBV7-9, the J call TRBJ2-3, with 7 bases fitting TRBD2. The V gene's germline CDR1 is SEHNR and CDR2 FQNEAQ (reference sequence). Trimming at V came to 0 bases and at J to 3 bases, leaving 9 bases not matched to a gene. This CDR3 spans 17 amino acids.

V usage is TRBV7-2 and J usage is TRBJ2-7; no clear D. The CDR3 runs 16 residues. V gave up 5 bases and J gave up 0 bases, with 17 bases separating them. Germline CDR1 and CDR2: SGHTA and FQGNSA. The CDR3 reads CASSPQSTLSSYEQYF. The CDR3 region has the DNA TGTGCCAGCAGCCCCCAGTCCACGTTGAGCTCCTACGAGCAGTACTTC.